Here is one T cell receptor beta chain with its context. What it binds is unknown. The data originate from a study of T-cell reconstitution after alpha-beta-depleted transplantation in children. Study-wide results and limits: At the one-year point after transplant, T-cell counts and TCRbeta diversity were found to come mostly from T cells that had been newly produced. Some patients owed their high day-60 TCRbeta diversity to surviving recipient T cells and thymic progenitors. Two months or so post-transplant, alpha-beta T cells reportedly derived from several hundred expanded graft clones.

Germline V CDR1 and CDR2: MDHEN, SYDVKM. The length of the CDR3 is 15 residues. V lost 1 base and J lost 3, with 13 bases in between. Unique molecular identifiers were incorporated into the prepared TCRbeta library. TCRdb ran MiXCR on the PCR reads and lists one entry per CDR3 protein. The data contain about 340,000 distinct CDR3 sequences, around 15% of them singletons. This clonotype originated in a male patient aged 2 to 9 who had a stem cell transplant for acute lymphoblastic leukemia, so the T cells may come from the graft donor. This chain uses TRBV28 with TRBJ2-7; no clear D gene. Sequenced here: PBMCs, mostly from graft donor cells, sampled 360 days after TCRalphabeta/CD19-depleted stem cell transplant. CDR3 coding DNA: TGTGCCAGCAGTTTATCATCCCCAAACATCTACGAGCAGTACTTC. Protein sequence: CASSLSSPNIYEQYF. The entire variable domain, with the rest obtained from reference TRBV28 and TRBJ2-7, is as follows: DVKVTQSSRYLVKRTGEKVFLECVQDMDHENMFWYRQDPGLGLRLIYFSYDVKMKEKGDIPEGYSVSREKKERFSLILESASTNQTSMYLCASSLSSPNIYEQYFGPGTRLTVT.